The entry below gives a single TCR beta chain sequence along with its context. This entry comes from a study of blood T cell repertoires in COVID-19. The CDR3 is 13 residues long. Germline V gene lookup returns CDR1 SNHLY and CDR2 FYNNEI. The V gene lost 6 bases and the J gene lost 0 bases, with 7 bases spanning the gap. Generated by immunoSEQ multiplex PCR, the TCRdb table keeps only in-frame clones and is missing some. The sample has around 200,000 clones, about 89% seen once; the top ten hold 2.5% to 4%. Material: peripheral blood. The source is an older man with acute or convalescent COVID-19. V and J are TRBV2 and TRBJ2-3; D not certain. CDR3 in DNA: TGTGCCAGCAGGTTCGGGAGCACAGATACGCAGTATTTT. Residues: CASRFGSTDTQYF.